The 16 T cell receptor beta chains listed next were all sequenced from one sample in a study of T cell changes during pregnancy in multiple sclerosis. Using immunoSEQ multiplex PCR, the repertoire was profiled, and TCRdb retains in-frame clones only, with some absent. The sample comprises 99,000 or so clones, approximately 93% of which are singletons, and over 0.85% rests with the top ten. Sample: peripheral blood, taken after pregnancy. Receptors were obtained from a female donor with multiple sclerosis, enrolled in a pregnancy study.

This chain connects TRBV5-8 to TRBJ2-1, with 9 nucleotides matching TRBD1. Germline values: CDR1 SGHTS, CDR2 YDEGEE. This CDR3 has 14 residues. V trimming: 0 bases; J trimming: 8 bases; junction bases outside the gene matches: 3. The CDR3 coding sequence is TGTGCCAGCAGCTTGGTACAGGGGGCCCATGAGCAGTTCTTC. It is translated as CASSLVQGAHEQFF.

The chain links TRBV14 to TRBJ1-1; 9 positions match TRBD1. Per germline, CDR1 SGHDN and CDR2 FVKESK. Trimming removed 4 bases from V and 11 bases from J; junction bases left unmatched: 8. There are 13 residues in the CDR3. The CDR3 here is CASSPDRGKGAFF. The CDR3 DNA follows: TGTGCCAGCAGCCCTGACAGGGGGAAAGGTGCTTTCTTT.

The chain is built from TRBV4-1 and TRBJ2-5, with a weak D call TRBD2 (5 bases). This CDR3 spans 16 amino acids. Trimming pared 0 bases from V and 1 base from J, leaving 12 bases between. From germline, CDR1 is MGHRA and CDR2 YSYEKL. Here the CDR3 reads CASSQDVGRVQETQYF. CDR3 DNA: TGCGCCAGCAGCCAAGATGTGGGGAGAGTCCAAGAGACCCAGTACTTC.

V usage is TRBV7-9 and J usage is TRBJ2-7; D is unresolved. V shed 5 bases and J shed 2 bases, with 10 bases lying between them. This CDR3 is built from 13 residues. Germline CDR1 SEHNR, CDR2 FQNEAQ (reference sequence). The CDR3 here is CASSHSVAYEQYF. The DNA of the CDR3 is TGTGCCAGCAGCCACTCGGTGGCCTACGAGCAGTACTTC.

V usage is TRBV27 and J usage is TRBJ1-1; TRBD1 aligns across 11 bases. The germline gives CDR1 MNHEY, CDR2 SMNVEV (reference sequence). The length of the CDR3 is 14 residues. After removal of 6 bases from V and 5 bases from J, the junction contained 5 bases not matched to a gene. CDR3 sequence: CASSAGDRGTEAFF. For the CDR3, the DNA is TGTGCCAGCAGCGCTGGGGACAGGGGGACTGAAGCTTTCTTT.

The genes are TRBV7-9 and TRBJ2-2, with no clear D. The CDR3 runs to 16 residues. V shed 2 bases and J shed 4 bases, with 14 bases lying between them. Germline assignment: CDR1 SEHNR and CDR2 FQNEAQ (reference sequence). The DNA of the CDR3 is TGTGCCAGCAGCTTAATTGCCACCCTTAGCACCGGGGAGCTGTTTTTT. It yields the protein CASSLIATLSTGELFF.

The rearrangement joins TRBV5-1 to TRBJ2-3; 7 nucleotides match TRBD2. Per the germline V gene, CDR1 is SGHRS and CDR2 is YFSETQ. The junction had 16 bases not matched to a gene; V was cut back by 4 bases and J by 2 bases. This CDR3 region has 18 residues. The CDR3 sequence: CASSPGGGLGGFTDTQYF. The CDR3 bases are TGCGCCAGCAGCCCGGGAGGCGGTTTGGGCGGATTCACAGATACGCAGTATTTT.

This chain uses TRBV10-3 with TRBJ1-2; maybe TRBD1 (5 bases). The CDR3 loop spans 12 amino acids. Trimming removed 8 bases at V and 4 bases at J, with 11 bases between. The germline gives CDR1 ENHRY, CDR2 SYGVKD. Here the CDR3 reads CAIPGRVYGYTF. In DNA form, the CDR3 reads TGTGCCATCCCTGGCAGGGTCTATGGCTACACCTTC.

V and J are TRBV2 and TRBJ2-3; 11 bases agree with TRBD2. Germline V gene lookup returns CDR1 SNHLY and CDR2 FYNNEI. V lost 5 bases, J lost 3 bases, and 1 base stayed unmatched. CDR3 length: 14 amino acids. In DNA, the CDR3 is TGTGCCAGCAGTCCTAGCGGGAGGACAGATACGCAGTATTTT. Amino acids: CASSPSGRTDTQYF.

The chain combines TRBV4-1 with TRBJ1-1; perhaps TRBD1 as D (5 bases). Trimming took off 2 bases at V and 10 bases at J, with 14 bases between the two ends. CDR3 length: 13 residues. Per the germline V gene, CDR1 is MGHRA and CDR2 is YSYEKL. CDR3 nucleotides: TGCGCCAGCAGCCAACCCGGGGACGGGGGAGCTTTCTTT. Amino acid sequence: CASSQPGDGGAFF.

The chain couples TRBV5-6 to TRBJ2-2; TRBD2 is a possible D gene (6 bases). The CDR3 is 16 residues long. Germline V gene sequence: CDR1 SGHDT, CDR2 YYEEEE. Trimming left V 1 base short and J 1 base short, with 11 bases between. Written as DNA, the CDR3 is TGTGCCAGCAGCTTGTGGACTACAAGGAACACCGGGGAGCTGTTTTTT. The encoded protein is CASSLWTTRNTGELFF.

The gene calls are TRBV5-6 and TRBJ1-4; D uncertain. The germline V and J ends were trimmed by 0 bases and 5 bases, with 8 bases remaining between them. The germline V gene encodes CDR1 SGHDT and CDR2 YYEEEE. The CDR3 contains 14 residues. CDR3: CASSLVSRNEKLFF. CDR3 DNA sequence: TGTGCCAGCAGCTTGGTGAGCAGGAATGAAAAACTGTTTTTT.

The chain couples TRBV29-1 to TRBJ1-1; maybe TRBD1 (5 bases). CDR3 length: 14 residues. Germline values: CDR1 SQVTM, CDR2 ANQGSEA. The V and J ends lost 7 bases and 0 bases respectively, with 15 bases between them. The CDR3 here is CSAPAGLMNTEAFF. CDR3 coding DNA: TGCAGCGCCCCGGCGGGACTGATGAACACTGAAGCTTTCTTT.

This chain links TRBV27 with TRBJ2-7; the match to TRBD2 covers 8 bases. V lost 4 bases to trimming and J lost 3 bases; unmatched junction nucleotides: 8. The CDR3 loop spans 15 amino acids. CDR1 and CDR2 (germline): MNHEY, SMNVEV (reference sequence). CDR3 DNA: TGTGCCAGCAGTTCCCGGGGGGGGGCGAGCTACGAGCAGTACTTC. It translates to CASSSRGGASYEQYF.

This chain uses TRBV29-1 with TRBJ1-2, with D hard to call. This CDR3 comprises 12 residues. Looked up from germline, CDR1 is SQVTM and CDR2 is ANQGSEA. V dropped 2 bases and J dropped 5 bases, with 9 bases sitting between them. Here the CDR3 DNA reads TGCAGCGTTGAATCGGGGAGTTATGGCTACACCTTC. This gives the protein CSVESGSYGYTF. The entire variable domain, with the rest obtained from reference TRBV29-1 and TRBJ1-2, is as follows: SAVISQKPSRDICQRGTSLTIQCQVDSQVTMMFWYRQQPGQSLTLIATANQGSEATYESGFVIDKFPISRPNLTFSTLTVSNMSPEDSSIYLCSVESGSYGYTFGSGTRLTVV.

This sequence joins TRBV28 and TRBJ1-3; D might be TRBD1 (5 bases). The CDR3 runs to 15 residues. The V end lost 2 bases, the J end lost 2 bases, and 10 bases lay between the germline ends. Germline V CDR1 and CDR2: MDHEN, SYDVKM. CDR3: CASSLDQGPGNTIYF. CDR3 bases: TGTGCCAGCAGTTTAGATCAGGGCCCTGGAAACACCATATATTTT.